The 5 T cell receptor beta chains reported below all come from one sample, sequenced in a study of identical twins (TCRdb year 2016). To prepare the library, 5' RACE was applied. For sequencing, an Illumina HiSeq 2000 was employed. TCRdb reprocessed the public reads (quality trimming at Q25 with fastp, clone calling with MiXCR) and kept in-frame beta chains. Rows with a matching CDR3 protein are joined into one entry that keeps the most common DNA and genes. The sample contains a few hundred thousand distinct CDR3 sequences, about 18% of them found a single time. Around 12% of the sample is in the top ten clones. The sample consisted of naive T cells sorted from blood. Taken with the paper, the label for cell subset or site translates to: cells isolated with a human naive T-cell isolation kit. These TCRs come from a man in his fifties in good health.

The chain links TRBV5-1 to TRBJ2-7, with D possibly matching TRBD1 (6 bases). Looked up from germline, CDR1 is SGHRS and CDR2 is YFSETQ. CDR3 length: 15 residues. Trimming took 0 bases from V and 0 from J, leaving 10 bases between them. This chain's CDR3 is CASSLEQGPSYEQYF. The CDR3 DNA follows: TGCGCCAGCAGCTTGGAACAGGGACCCTCCTACGAGCAGTACTTC.

This clonotype has ten or more counts. DNA of the CDR3: TGTGCCAGCAGCCGGACAAGGAATGAGCAGTTCTTC. This sequence encodes CASSRTRNEQFF. The chain uses TRBV3-1 and TRBJ2-1; D is possibly TRBD1 (5 bases). CDR1 and CDR2 from the germline V gene are LGHDT and YNNKEL (reference sequence). The length of the CDR3 is 12 residues. With 4 bases removed from V and 7 bases from J, the gap between germline ends came to 8 bases.

This clonotype was found a few times. The CDR3, as DNA: TGCAGTACCAAGACCCCCTCGGGCACCGGGGAGCTGTTTTTT. It encodes CSTKTPSGTGELFF. The chain recombines TRBV20-1 with TRBJ2-2; no definite D call. Germline CDR1 and CDR2: DFQATT and SNEGSKA (reference sequence). V dropped 8 bases and J dropped 4 bases, with 17 bases sitting between them. There are 14 residues in the CDR3.

DNA of the CDR3: TGTGCCACCAGCAGAGCACCCGGGACGGGCAATGGTGGCTACACCTTC. It encodes CATSRAPGTGNGGYTF. V usage is TRBV15 and J usage is TRBJ1-2; maybe TRBD1 (5 bases). Looked up from germline, CDR1 is LNHNV and CDR2 is YYDKDF (reference sequence). The CDR3 is 16 residues long. The V gene lost 1 base and the J gene lost 7 bases, with 19 bases spanning the gap.

This clonotype was observed a handful of times. The chain has TRBV20-1 and TRBJ2-3; 8 nucleotides agree with TRBD2. The CDR3 length is 14 residues. Germline V gene sequence: CDR1 DFQATT, CDR2 SNEGSKA (reference sequence). After removal of 4 bases from V and 2 bases from J, the junction contained 5 bases not matched to a gene. In nucleotides, the CDR3 is TGCAGTGCTATTTACGGGGGGGCCACAGATACGCAGTATTTT. This encodes CSAIYGGATDTQYF.